These 13 T cell receptor beta chains originate from one sample sequenced in a study of control samples from healthy donors and cancer patients (dated by TCRdb to the early 2020s). Libraries were built with the immunoSEQ multiplex PCR assay. The source is immuneACCESS, and TCRdb retained only in-frame sequences with V and J called. Part of the clones is not carried over; for the studies checked, unresolved V genes explain less than half of this, and the remainder is unexplained. The sample table contains 120,000 or so clones; only one count was recorded for 70% to 90% of them. The ten largest clones take up 30% to 50% of the sample. Sequenced sample: blood. Source of these receptors: a man aged 45-65 years in good health.

Note on this clone: Other nucleotide sequences in the sample specify the same CDR3. The chain recombines TRBV6-5 with TRBJ1-2, with 7 positions matching TRBD1. Per germline, CDR1 MNHEY and CDR2 SVGAGI. The J segment lost 8 bases and the V segment lost 5 bases, leaving 5 bases of the junction unmatched. CDR3 size: 12 residues. The DNA of the CDR3 is TGTGCCAGCAGTCGACAGGGTTGGGGCTACACCTTC. The encoded protein is CASSRQGWGYTF.

V gene TRBV19 combines with J gene TRBJ1-5; TRBD1 aligns across 11 bases. This CDR3 spans 17 amino acids. Per the germline V gene, CDR1 is LNHDA and CDR2 is SQIVND (reference sequence). Losses at the gene ends were 6 bases for V and 0 bases for J; bases not matched to a gene: 7. The CDR3 DNA reads TGTGCCAGTAGCGGGACAGGGGGGCCAAATAGCAATCAGCCCCAGCATTTT. Amino acids: CASSGTGGPNSNQPQHF.

This chain uses TRBV5-5 with TRBJ1-3; 9 positions match TRBD1. Germline loops: CDR1 SGHKS, CDR2 YYEKEE (reference sequence). Germline trimming cut 5 bases from V and 3 bases from J; bases unmatched to any gene: 3. This CDR3 spans 14 amino acids. This CDR3 is CASRDRGGGNTIYF. The CDR3, as DNA: TGTGCCAGCAGGGACAGGGGAGGTGGAAACACCATATATTTT.

This clone has just one count. Compared with germline, one end of the junction differs, possibly owing to a read error. The chain employs TRBV5-6 and TRBJ1-1, with a tentative D call TRBD1 (5 bases). The CDR3 is made up of 14 amino acids. Germline loops: CDR1 SGHDT, CDR2 YYEEEE. The CDR3 here is CASTLTRGLSEAFF. The CDR3 nucleotides read TGTGCCAGCACCTTGACTAGGGGATTATCTGAAGCTTTCTTT.

The V and J genes are TRBV28 and TRBJ2-6; TRBD1 matches 8 bases. V dropped 3 bases and J dropped 0; count of bases not matched to a gene: 4. The germline CDR1 and CDR2 sequences are MDHEN and SYDVKM. This CDR3 contains 17 residues. The CDR3 is CASSLRQGFSGANVLTF. CDR3 coding DNA: TGTGCCAGCAGTTTGAGACAGGGGTTCTCTGGGGCCAACGTCCTGACTTTC.

Turning to this clone: A junction end diverges from the germline sequence, so it may reflect a read error. V and J are TRBV11-2 and TRBJ2-5; TRBD2 matches 8 bases. Per germline, CDR1 SGHAT and CDR2 FQNNGV. This CDR3 has 18 residues. The CDR3 DNA is TGTGCCAGCAGCTTAGATCGGGGGGGGTCCATGTACCAAAAGACCCAGTACTTC. It encodes CASSLDRGGSMYQKTQYF.

This clone was seen more than once but under ten times. In the same sample, other DNA sequences code for this CDR3. The DNA of the CDR3 is TGTGCCATCAGGGGGGGACAGGGGGATACCGGGGAGCTGTTTTTT. As protein: CAIRGGQGDTGELFF. The chain combines TRBV10-3 with TRBJ2-2, with TRBD1 matching over 11 bases. The germline gives CDR1 ENHRY, CDR2 SYGVKD. The CDR3 is 15 residues long. V shed 6 bases, J shed 5 bases, and the junction held 5 bases outside the gene matches.

This clone is a singleton in its sample. Within the sample, other DNA sequences also encode this same CDR3. DNA for the CDR3: TGTGCCAGCAGCTCCCCTAGGAGCGGGGGGCTTTACAATGAGCAGTTCTTC. Amino acid sequence: CASSSPRSGGLYNEQFF. V usage is TRBV11-2 and J usage is TRBJ2-1; 9 bases are a match to TRBD2. The J segment lost 4 bases and the V segment lost 4 bases, leaving 11 bases of the junction unmatched. The CDR3 consists of 17 residues. CDR1 is SGHAT, CDR2 FQNNGV, per germline.

A few counts support this clone. V usage is TRBV2 and J usage is TRBJ1-2; tentative D call: TRBD1 (6 bases). V lost 6 bases to trimming and J lost 7 bases, with 12 bases between them. This CDR3 contains 12 residues. Germline loops: CDR1 SNHLY, CDR2 FYNNEI. CDR3 nucleotide sequence: TGTGCCAGCAGACCGGACAGTCCTGGCTACACCTTC. Its protein is CASRPDSPGYTF.

The chain links TRBV27 to TRBJ1-5; perhaps TRBD1 as D (5 bases). Trimming left V 6 bases short and J 5 bases short, with 14 bases between. The CDR3 is 14 residues long. Germline V gene data show CDR1 as MNHEY and CDR2 as SMNVEV (reference sequence). The CDR3 DNA reads as TGTGCCAGCAGCCTGAGGTGGGGGGATCAGCCCCAGCATTTT. It translates to CASSLRWGDQPQHF.

This rearrangement joins TRBV6-5 to TRBJ2-1; the D gene could be TRBD1 or TRBD2 (5 bases each). CDR1 and CDR2 from the germline V gene are MNHEY and SVGAGI. The CDR3 extends over 14 amino acids. V lost 5 bases, J lost 10 bases, and 18 bases lay in between. CDR3 DNA: TGTGCCAGCAGTCCCCCCCGGGGCGGTGACGAGCAGTTCTTC. Residues: CASSPPRGGDEQFF.

The chain uses TRBV20-1 and TRBJ1-5, with a weak D call TRBD1 (6 bases). This CDR3 is 13 amino acids long. Trimming stripped 3 bases from V and 7 bases from J, with 13 bases between. Germline CDR1 and CDR2: DFQATT and SNEGSKA (reference sequence). The CDR3 is CSASRGTDQPQHF. The CDR3 region has the DNA TGCAGTGCTAGTAGGGGGACCGACCAGCCCCAGCATTTT.

The chain uses TRBV15 and TRBJ2-7, with D perhaps being TRBD1 or TRBD2 (6 bases each). There are 15 residues in the CDR3. V lost 4 bases and J 3 bases, leaving 16 bases between the germline ends. Germline V gene sequence: CDR1 LNHNV, CDR2 YYDKDF (reference sequence). This chain's CDR3 is CATSIPGGTDYEQYF. CDR3 DNA: TGTGCCACCAGCATACCCGGGGGCACGGACTACGAGCAGTACTTC.